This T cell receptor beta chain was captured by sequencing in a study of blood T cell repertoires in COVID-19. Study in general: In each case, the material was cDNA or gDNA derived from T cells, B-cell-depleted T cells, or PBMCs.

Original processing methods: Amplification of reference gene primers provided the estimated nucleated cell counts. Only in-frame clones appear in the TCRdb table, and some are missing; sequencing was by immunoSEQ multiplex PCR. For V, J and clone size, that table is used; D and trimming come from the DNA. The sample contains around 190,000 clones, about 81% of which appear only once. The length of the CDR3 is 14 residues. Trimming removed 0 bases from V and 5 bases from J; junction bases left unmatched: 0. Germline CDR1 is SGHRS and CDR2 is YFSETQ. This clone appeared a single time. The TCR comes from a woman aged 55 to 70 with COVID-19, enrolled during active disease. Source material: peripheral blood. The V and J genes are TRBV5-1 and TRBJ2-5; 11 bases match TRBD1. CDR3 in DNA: TGCGCCAGCAGCTTGGGGACAGGGGGCGAGACCCAGTACTTC. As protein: CASSLGTGGETQYF.